Below, 13 T cell receptor beta chains from the same sample are listed, as sequenced in a study of shared clonotypes between healthy human individuals. Measured with immunoSEQ multiplex PCR; TCRdb has only the in-frame clones, and not every one. The sample lists roughly 2,500,000 clones, under 95% occurring once. The sequenced material came from naive CD4+ T cells from PBMCs. Subset of the sample: CD45RA+ positively selected. All receptors derive from a man younger than 35 in good health. Some clones in this sample may be carry-over from other donors' samples.

A single count supports this clone. The chain joins TRBV29-1 to TRBJ1-3; no clear D. V lost 7 bases and J lost 1, with 8 bases in between. CDR3 length equals 12 residues. CDR1 is SQVTM, CDR2 ANQGSEA, per germline. CDR3 region: CSGVGSGNTIYF. CDR3 nucleotides: TGCAGCGGCGTTGGGTCTGGAAACACCATATATTTT.

The chain recombines TRBV5-1 with TRBJ2-7; D is ambiguous. The CDR3 is 16 amino acids. In germline, CDR1 is SGHRS, CDR2 YFSETQ. V lost 5 bases and J lost 5, with 23 bases in between. CDR3 sequence (DNA): TGCGCCAGCAGGCCTCCCTTTAAGGGCGGAACCCACGAGCAGTACTTC. Protein product: CASRPPFKGGTHEQYF.

V and J are TRBV11-2 and TRBJ1-3; maybe TRBD1 (5 bases). CDR1 and CDR2 from the germline V gene are SGHAT and FQNNGV. This CDR3 region has 16 residues. V gave up 1 base and J gave up 0 bases, with 10 bases separating them. CDR3 residues: CASSLVQGSSGNTIYF. Here the CDR3 DNA reads TGTGCCAGCAGCTTAGTGCAGGGTTCCTCTGGAAACACCATATATTTT.

Concerning this clone: Within the sample, other DNA sequences also encode this same CDR3. This rearrangement joins TRBV28 to TRBJ2-7, with TRBD1 identical over 7 bases. This CDR3 spans 14 amino acids. Germline CDR1 reads MDHEN; CDR2 reads SYDVKM. V dropped 4 bases and J dropped 2; count of bases not matched to a gene: 5. DNA for the CDR3: TGTGCCAGCAGTTCTCCGGGACAGACCTACGAGCAGTACTTC. As protein: CASSSPGQTYEQYF.

The chain carries TRBV7-9 and TRBJ1-1, with D tentatively TRBD1 (6 bases). The CDR3 contains 17 residues. Trimming shortened V by 0 bases and J by 1 base, and 15 bases separated the two germline ends. Germline V gene sequence: CDR1 SEHNR, CDR2 FQNEAQ (reference sequence). The CDR3 loop reads CASSLAGAYGANTEAFF. CDR3 in DNA: TGTGCCAGCAGCTTAGCGGGGGCTTACGGGGCGAACACTGAAGCTTTCTTT.

This chain joins TRBV5-1 and TRBJ2-5; TRBD2 matches at 8 bases. Germline V lookup: CDR1 SGHRS, CDR2 YFSETQ. This CDR3 is built from 18 residues. Losses at the gene ends were 4 bases for V and 4 bases for J; bases not matched to a gene: 18. DNA for the CDR3: TGCGCCAGCAGCCTCCTCGGGGGGGGATTGGAGTTCGGAGAGACCCAGTACTTC. As protein: CASSLLGGGLEFGETQYF.

The chain has TRBV27 and TRBJ1-2; TRBD1 aligns across 11 bases. V lost 3 bases and J lost 8; bases outside the gene matches: 11. The CDR3 length is 16 residues. CDR1 and CDR2 (germline): MNHEY, SMNVEV (reference sequence). CDR3 DNA sequence: TGTGCCAGCAGTTTTTTAACCCCGGGACAGGGGGGGGGCTACACCTTC. It is translated as CASSFLTPGQGGGYTF.

V usage is TRBV5-6 and J usage is TRBJ1-5; D unresolved. V was trimmed by 4 bases and J by 4 bases, leaving 12 bases between them. CDR1 and CDR2 (germline): SGHDT, YYEEEE. This CDR3 is 14 amino acids long. The CDR3 here is CASSRGPGNQPQHF. As DNA, the CDR3 is TGTGCCAGCAGCCGAGGTCCGGGGAATCAGCCCCAGCATTTT.

The rearrangement links TRBV4-1 to TRBJ2-2; TRBD1 matches at 10 bases. The CDR3 has 17 amino acids. From germline, CDR1 is MGHRA and CDR2 YSYEKL. With 0 bases clipped from V and 6 bases from J, the junction kept 7 bases outside the gene matches. The CDR3 DNA follows: TGCGCCAGCAGCCAAGAATCCGGGACAGGGGTTGCCGGGGAGCTGTTTTTT. Its protein product is CASSQESGTGVAGELFF.

The chain couples TRBV7-8 to TRBJ2-5, with 8 bases matching TRBD2. CDR1 and CDR2 (germline): SGHVS, FQNEAQ. CDR3 length equals 16 residues. V lost 6 bases and J lost 5; bases outside the gene matches: 14. CDR3 sequence reads: CASSRLATSGLETQYF. The CDR3 bases are TGTGCCAGCAGTCGACTAGCGACAAGTGGGTTGGAGACCCAGTACTTC.

This sequence joins TRBV5-1 and TRBJ1-5; D may be TRBD1 (5 bases). The V end lost 4 bases, the J end lost 0 bases, and 14 bases lay between the germline ends. This CDR3 contains 16 residues. Germline V CDR1 and CDR2: SGHRS, YFSETQ. DNA for the CDR3: TGCGCCAGCAGCCTAGAGGGGAGGGATAGCAATCAGCCCCAGCATTTT. Protein: CASSLEGRDSNQPQHF.

The chain couples TRBV19 to TRBJ2-3; D is unclear. Per germline, CDR1 LNHDA and CDR2 SQIVND (reference sequence). V was shortened by 5 bases and J by 4 bases, with 7 bases between the two germline ends. The CDR3 covers 12 residues. Here the CDR3 DNA reads TGTGCCAGTAGTGGGTCTTCAGATACGCAGTATTTT. Its translation is CASSGSSDTQYF. Full variable domain (rest looked up from reference TRBV19 and TRBJ2-3): DGGITQSPKYLFRKEGQNVTLSCEQNLNHDAMYWYRQDPGQGLRLIYYSQIVNDFQKGDIAEGYSVSREKKESFPLTVTSAQKNPTAFYLCASSGSSDTQYFGPGTRLTVL.

The chain recombines TRBV6-5 with TRBJ2-5, with 8 bases aligning to TRBD2. The J call is in doubt because the DNA end fits TRBJ2-7 better. The germline CDR1 and CDR2 sequences are MNHEY and SVGAGI. CDR3 length equals 16 residues. As DNA, the CDR3 is TGTGCCAGCAGTTACTCGACGGGACTAGTGAACTACGAGCAGTACTTC. Translation gives CASSYSTGLVNYEQYF.